This T cell receptor (beta chain) comes out of a study of tissue T cells after allogeneic stem cell transplantation. Repertoires were generated with immunoSEQ multiplex PCR, while TCRdb's copy carries only in-frame clones and drops some. The sample comprises about 24,000 clones, roughly 80% of which are singletons, and roughly 8% rests with the top ten. Whole-study findings and limits: Across patients, clones rarely overlapped, yet motif clusters were shared tissue-specifically.

In the case of this clone: What it binds is unknown.

The TCR sequence derives from a female donor of 60 years or more with lung cancer. Specimen: tissue from the ileum, collected at autopsy.

DNA of the CDR3: TGTGCCAGTAGTAGGATTGACGGCGGCTTGAACGGCTACACCTTC. It yields the protein CASSRIDGGLNGYTF. The chain employs TRBV19 and TRBJ1-2; D not resolved. Germline V gene lookup returns CDR1 LNHDA and CDR2 SQIVND (reference sequence). With 4 bases removed from V and 8 bases from J, the gap between germline ends came to 20 bases. The CDR3 covers 15 residues. The full variable domain, with the rest looked up from reference TRBV19 and TRBJ1-2, is DGGITQSPKYLFRKEGQNVTLSCEQNLNHDAMYWYRQDPGQGLRLIYYSQIVNDFQKGDIAEGYSVSREKKESFPLTVTSAQKNPTAFYLCASSRIDGGLNGYTFGSGTRLTVV.